Given below is one TCR beta chain in context. Its antigen is still unknown. Per-base qualities were not stored, and no clone one base away is much larger. This sample is drawn from a study of cytomegalovirus exposure and HLA in healthy donors (dated by TCRdb to about 2017). About the full investigation: An earlier analysis of several hundred of the donors reported about 300 Gb of sequence data and 95 million to 120 million unique TCR beta sequences obtained from around 170 million T cells. Donor age, sex, ethnicity and CMV serostatus were collected together with the repertoire data. About 300 gigabases of sequencing data and around 85 million unique TCR sequences made up an early release that covered roughly 670 HLA-typed donors. Genome-wide SNP genotypes for about three fifths of the roughly 700 donors were used in a later genetic analysis, which treated that subset as a discovery cohort. All discovery cohort repertoires had been generated on a single sequencing platform. The study was designed to test whether signatures of past pathogen exposure could be identified by cataloging public T cell receptors. To decide whether each TCR beta V gene segment behaved as functional or pseudogenic, an earlier analysis of several hundred of the donors relied on high-throughput TCR beta sequencing. In the later analysis, no new phenotypic data were used to find candidate immune exposures; instead, reliance was placed on TCR beta sequences and their occurrence across donors. Typing coverage varied by locus: 629-630 donors for A, B, C, DRB1 and DQB1; approximately 520 for DQA1; approximately 570 for DPA1; roughly 470 for DPB1. A later analysis re-analyzed previously published TCR beta repertoires from 666 donors and added high-resolution HLA genotyping to study TCR occurrence patterns. The study used immunosequencing to profile the T cell repertoires of around 600 subjects and linked those repertoires to cytomegalovirus serostatus. To predict cytomegalovirus infection status, the study brought together high-throughput TCR immunosequencing, statistical association of individual TCRs with disease status, and machine learning. Of the roughly 400 genotyped donors, 65% to 90% fell in the genetic ancestry cluster associated with self-reported Caucasian donors. HLA typing included class I and class II loci at four-digit resolution. Roughly 5 DR-DQ haplotypes were handled as single units for association and clustering because linkage in the cohort was strong. A separate validation cohort of over a hundred different subjects was used in addition to the roughly 720-subject first cohort. Among 350 to 400 genotyped donors of the cohort, an average of about 240,000 unique TCR beta nucleotide sequences were sequenced per donor, about a sixth of them non-productive.

In total, 666 healthy bone marrow donors made up the cohort. At the time of sampling, every cohort member was nominally healthy, though immune exposures that went unrecorded were likely present. The donor was CMV seronegative and belonged to the group of approximately 320 seronegative cohort members. Each donor provided a peripheral blood sample, and peripheral blood mononuclear cells were used for TCR beta sequencing. Genomic DNA extraction from the blood cell samples was performed with the Qiagen DNeasy Blood Extraction Kit. Spanning cysteine to phenylalanine, the CDR3 consists of 17 amino acids. Only the CDR3 DNA stays, 51 bases, in frame from base 1. Trimming removed 5 bases from V and 1 base from J; the gene matches leave 11 bases unexplained. The germline V gene provides CDR1 SGHVS and CDR2 FQNEAQ. Library preparation was by the immunoSEQ multiplex PCR assay. The multiplex PCR relied on a mix of 60 forward primers for TCR Vbeta segments and 13 reverse primers for TCR Jbeta segments. Amplification of the CDR3 region of rearranged TCR beta genes was performed with a multiplex PCR assay on genomic DNA. On the Illumina HiSeq System, the amplified TCR beta libraries were sequenced as 87-base-pair reads. Turning to the authors' computational methods: A later analysis counted around 72 million unique TCR beta chains across the 650 to 800 repertoires, and roughly 11 million of these chains were shared by at least two donors. Raw reads were error-corrected and collapsed into unique sequences with a nearest-neighbor algorithm that merged closely related sequences to remove PCR and sequencing errors. To assign V, D and J gene segments, CDR3 sequences were aligned to IMGT reference sequences. For a sequence to be retained, a match of at least six nucleotides to both a V gene segment and a J gene segment was required. A rearrangement was called productive if the CDR3 had no stop codons and remained in frame with V and J, and every other rearrangement was called non-productive. CDR3 was defined according to IMGT convention as the region running from the second conserved V-encoded cysteine to the conserved J-encoded phenylalanine. The earlier analysis of roughly 590 of the donors excluded any sequence lacking an unambiguous match to a single V gene segment. An earlier analysis of fewer than 750 of the donors called V segments functional above 56.7% productive rearrangements and segregating when the between-donor standard deviation exceeded 5%. To diagnose cytomegalovirus status from the catalog of TCR beta chain sequences, a statistical classification framework was built. A later analysis assigned V and J genes by comparing TCR nucleotide sequences with IMGT/GENE-DB human TR gene sequences. The TCRdist pipeline was used in a later analysis to assign CDR3 sequences and most-parsimonious VDJ recombination scenarios. A later analysis defined each TCR beta chain by its CDR3 amino acid sequence plus V-gene family, and excluded reads lacking a unique V-gene family. In a later analysis, some 600 highly shared, low-generation-probability nucleotide sequences were removed to address suspected cross-contamination and a sequencing artifact. In a later analysis, a clonal expansion index was calculated for each public chain from normalized within-repertoire ranks of inferred template counts. A later analysis computed generation probabilities with a VDJ recombination model fitted to out-of-frame rearrangements, and checked the results against IGoR. Hypergeometric tests were used in a later analysis to score TCR-TCR, TCR-HLA and TCR-CMV co-occurrence, with a repertoire-size bias correction applied to the TCR pairs. In a later analysis, false discovery rates were estimated by permuting HLA or CMV assignments 20 times. In a later analysis, co-occurring TCRs were grouped with DBSCAN, and TCRdist sequence similarity was added when clustering was performed within HLA-allele-positive subsets. Co-occurrence clustering excluded repertoires with fewer than 30,000 or more than 120,000 public chains, plus five with anomalous nucleotide sharing. TCRdb limited this immuneACCESS table to in-frame rearrangements with V and J called. A share of clones is missing; checked studies link under half to unresolved V genes, and the rest is unexplained. D and trimming were read from the DNA, whereas the V and J calls and clone size are those reported in that table. The table for this sample lists fewer than 140,000 clones; roughly 73% of them were counted only once. The ten most abundant clones make up roughly 2.5% of the sample.

Points the paper makes about the study in general: In a later genetic analysis, fewer N-insertions in productive TCRs were reported among donors in an Asian-associated ancestry cluster than the approximately 710-donor mean. Because HLA typing was unavailable for some donors at each locus, only the typed subset was used in association tests. Most TCR sequences were seen in very few donors, while some public TCRs were found in many individuals. In a later analysis, HLA-associated TCR beta chains were found to be more clonally expanded and to have lower generation probabilities than equally common non-associated chains. In a later analysis, most CMV-associated TCR beta chains were found to appear HLA-restricted, with HLA associations seemingly driven largely by CMV exposure. A few of the identified cytomegalovirus-associated TCR beta chains were confirmed in vitro to be specific for cytomegalovirus antigens. In the study, about 150 TCR beta chains were listed as associated with cytomegalovirus. In an earlier analysis of 500 to 650 of the donors, most TCR beta V segments appeared in productive rearrangements about 87% or about 30% of the time, broadly matching IMGT annotations. An association between a missense DCLRE1C variant and V-gene and J-gene trimming of TCR beta chains was found in a later genetic analysis and replicated in an independent cohort. Linkage disequilibrium might explain the correlated functional status among segregating V segments, but an unknown experimental factor could not be excluded. The authors suggested that the approach could potentially be generalized to other disease states and immunological phenotypes. A later analysis reported that several top co-occurrence clusters appeared linked to parvovirus B19, influenza, CMV and Epstein-Barr virus. Immune exposure information for the cohort was limited to CMV serostatus. A group of highly shared sequence variants was considered likely to be a technical artifact of the sequencing pipeline. Some IMGT-functional V segments, including TRBV6-2 and TRBV6-3, could not be told apart with the 87-base-pair reads, so those segments were excluded. The presence/absence analyses assumed that sequencing depth was roughly uniform across donors, and that assumption may not be true. The earlier analysis of a few hundred of the donors excluded over 15 rarely observed V segments, including chromosome 9 orphons, because counts were too low. A further reported finding was that TCR beta sequences accurately predicted the HLA-A and HLA-B alleles for most subjects in the first cohort. In a later analysis, TCR association rates were found to vary across HLA loci, with the most associated TCRs seen for DRB1 alleles and the fewest for HLA-C alleles. The cohort was sequenced for TCR beta chains only, and without alpha or paired-chain data the features that could be detected were limited. The classifier was reported to diagnose cytomegalovirus status with high specificity and sensitivity in both the original cohort and the validation cohort. When HLA alleles, especially DR and DQ, strongly co-occurred, attributing TCR associations to individual alleles was difficult. In a later analysis, around 17,000 TCR beta sequences were associated with specific HLA alleles at a false discovery rate of 0.05.

This sequence uses TRBV7-8 and TRBJ1-1, with 9 junctional bases fitting TRBD1. The sample comprised PBMCs. This receptor was taken from a man aged 35 to 55 in good health and CMV-seronegative. The DNA sequence follows: TGTGCCAGCAGCCCCGGGTCGGGACAGGGCTCGAACACTGAAGCTTTCTTT. Translated, it gives CASSPGSGQGSNTEAFF.